Below are 29 T cell receptor beta chains sequenced from a single sample in a study of memory CD4+ T cells and cytomegalovirus serostatus. Some clones are missing from TCRdb's copy, which holds only in-frame ones; the method was immunoSEQ multiplex PCR. There are 45,000 to 50,000 clones in the sample; just under 80% occur only once, and about 0.73% lies in the top ten. Single viable CD3+CD4+CD8-CD45RO+ cells were sorted as the memory CD4+ T cells. Sequenced: memory CD4+ T cells from blood. These receptors all stem from an adult in good health and CMV-seronegative.

V is TRBV5-1 and J is TRBJ2-5, with 8 bases aligning to TRBD1. Germline loops: CDR1 SGHRS, CDR2 YFSETQ. Trimming cost V 3 bases and J 1 base; bases outside gene matches: 5. The CDR3 sequence is 15 residues long. For the CDR3, the DNA is TGCGCCAGCAGCTCCACAGGGGGAACCCAAGAGACCCAGTACTTC. Its protein product is CASSSTGGTQETQYF.

This chain links TRBV4-1 with TRBJ2-3; D not resolved. The CDR3 has 17 amino acids. The V and J ends lost 1 base and 0 bases respectively, with 14 bases between them. The V gene's germline CDR1 is MGHRA and CDR2 YSYEKL. DNA of the CDR3: TGCGCCAGCAGCCAAGGGTTGCACAGTACTAGCACAGATACGCAGTATTTT. Its protein is CASSQGLHSTSTDTQYF.

This chain connects TRBV14 to TRBJ1-3; D is perhaps TRBD1 (6 bases). The germline CDR1 and CDR2 sequences are SGHDN and FVKESK. The CDR3 is 15 amino acids. Trimming took off 5 bases at V and 0 bases at J, with 11 bases between the two ends. In DNA, the CDR3 is TGTGCCAGCAGCGTAACAGGGACCTCTGGAAACACCATATATTTT. This codes for CASSVTGTSGNTIYF.

The genes are TRBV7-2 and TRBJ2-5; D is undetermined. This CDR3 has 11 residues. CDR1 SGHTA and CDR2 FQGNSA come from the germline V gene. V was clipped by 7 bases and J by 3 bases, with 6 bases between them. CDR3 nucleotides: TGTGCCAGCACCGAAGAAGAGACCCAGTACTTC. This codes for CASTEEETQYF.

The rearrangement links TRBV6-1 to TRBJ2-7; the D gene is possibly TRBD1 (6 bases). V gave up 4 bases and J gave up 10 bases, with 11 bases separating them. The CDR3 is made up of 11 amino acids. The germline gives CDR1 MNHNS, CDR2 SASEGT. CDR3 DNA: TGTGCCAGCAGTGTCCTCAGGGGACAGTACTTC. This encodes CASSVLRGQYF.

The chain uses TRBV28 and TRBJ1-2; D gene uncertain. Germline V gene sequence: CDR1 MDHEN, CDR2 SYDVKM. V was pared by 4 bases and J by 6 bases, with 9 bases between. This CDR3 comprises 12 residues. The CDR3 DNA sequence: TGTGCCAGCAGTTCTCTTGTTGATGGCTACACCTTC. This codes for CASSSLVDGYTF.

This rearrangement joins TRBV5-1 to TRBJ2-2; perhaps TRBD1 as D (5 bases). V lost 1 base to trimming and J lost 4 bases, with 8 bases between them. CDR3 length: 14 amino acids. Germline-derived CDR1 and CDR2 are SGHRS and YFSETQ. CDR3 residues: CASSLRGLTGELFF. In nucleotides, the CDR3 is TGCGCCAGCAGCTTGAGGGGTCTCACCGGGGAGCTGTTTTTT.

The V call is TRBV30, the J call TRBJ1-4, with a weak D call TRBD1 (6 bases). The CDR3 is 15 residues long. Germline V gene sequence: CDR1 GTSNPN, CDR2 SVGIG (reference sequence). The V end lost 0 bases, the J end lost 8 bases, and 16 bases lay between the germline ends. The CDR3 DNA sequence: TGTGCCTGGAGTGTATACGGAGGAGGGGGGGAAAAACTGTTTTTT. Translation gives CAWSVYGGGGEKLFF.

This clone has only a few counts. The chain recombines TRBV7-9 with TRBJ2-6; 8 positions match TRBD1. The trim removed 5 bases at V and 4 bases at J, leaving 16 bases unmatched. The CDR3 length is 19 residues. The germline V gene has CDR1 SEHNR and CDR2 FQNEAQ (reference sequence). CDR3 residues: CASSRTGLQGGSGANVLTF. The CDR3 DNA is TGTGCCAGCAGCCGAACGGGCTTACAGGGGGGCTCCGGGGCCAACGTCCTGACTTTC.

The rearrangement joins TRBV19 to TRBJ1-5; maybe TRBD1 (6 bases). The length of the CDR3 is 14 residues. CDR1 and CDR2 from the germline V gene are LNHDA and SQIVND (reference sequence). V gave up 1 base and J gave up 7 bases, with 11 bases separating them. The CDR3 DNA is TGTGCCAGTAGTATAGTTCAGGGGAGGCAGCCCCAGCATTTT. It translates to CASSIVQGRQPQHF.

This chain links TRBV5-1 with TRBJ2-6; D may be TRBD2 (6 bases). The CDR3 runs 16 residues. Per germline, CDR1 SGHRS and CDR2 YFSETQ. V was cut by 3 bases and J by 0 bases, with 10 bases left in between. CDR3 region: CASSSGLTSGANVLTF. The DNA of the CDR3 is TGCGCCAGCAGCTCGGGACTGACCTCTGGGGCCAACGTCCTGACTTTC.

The chain has TRBV6-1 and TRBJ1-1; TRBD1 aligns across 8 bases. The CDR3 contains 13 residues. Germline lookup yields CDR1 MNHNS and CDR2 SASEGT. Trimming removed 5 bases from V and 4 bases from J; junction bases left unmatched: 3. CDR3: CASSSTGGTEAFF. The CDR3 DNA is TGTGCCAGCAGTTCTACAGGGGGCACTGAAGCTTTCTTT.

The gene calls are TRBV2 and TRBJ1-4; TRBD1 aligns across 9 bases. Germline V gene sequence: CDR1 SNHLY, CDR2 FYNNEI. The CDR3 is made up of 15 amino acids. The V segment lost 6 bases and the J segment 5 bases; nucleotides outside the gene matches: 7. The CDR3 nucleotides are TGTGCCAGCAGCGGACAGGGGATAAGGAATGAAAAACTGTTTTTT. It specifies CASSGQGIRNEKLFF.

This rearrangement joins TRBV7-9 to TRBJ2-5, with 9 nucleotides matching TRBD2. The CDR3 contains 17 residues. Germline V gene lookup returns CDR1 SEHNR and CDR2 FQNEAQ (reference sequence). Losses at the gene ends were 5 bases for V and 2 bases for J; bases not matched to a gene: 12. The CDR3, as DNA: TGTGCCAGCAGCCGCGGGGGGGCGGTTGGATTGCAAGAGACCCAGTACTTC. It specifies CASSRGGAVGLQETQYF.

This clone was seen just once. The chain combines TRBV29-1 with TRBJ2-4; possibly TRBD2 for D (5 bases). This CDR3 comprises 14 residues. CDR1 is SQVTM and CDR2 is ANQGSEA in the germline V gene. V lost 2 bases and J 8 bases, leaving 16 bases between the germline ends. The CDR3 protein is CSVEFGSRGDIQYF. The CDR3 nucleotides read TGCAGCGTTGAATTCGGCTCTCGGGGAGACATTCAGTACTTC.

This sequence joins TRBV7-9 and TRBJ2-5; maybe TRBD2 (5 bases). The CDR3 covers 18 residues. V was clipped by 8 bases and J by 3 bases, with 28 bases between them. Germline CDR1 and CDR2: SEHNR and FQNEAQ (reference sequence). CDR3 DNA sequence: TGTGCCAGCGGTCGTGGGAGCGGCCGCGCTGAATTTGAAGAGACCCAGTACTTC. This translates into CASGRGSGRAEFEETQYF.

This sequence joins TRBV15 and TRBJ2-3; D is unclear. The CDR3 length is 12 residues. The V and J ends lost 0 bases and 5 bases respectively, with 3 bases between them. CDR1 is LNHNV and CDR2 is YYDKDF in the germline V gene (reference sequence). In nucleotides, the CDR3 is TGTGCCACCAGCAGAGATCAAGATACGCAGTATTTT. Translation: CATSRDQDTQYF. The whole variable domain, filled in from reference TRBV15 and TRBJ2-3, reads DAMVIQNPRYQVTQFGKPVTLSCSQTLNHNVMYWYQQKSSQAPKLLFHYYDKDFNNEADTPDNFQSRRPNTSFCFLDIRSPGLGDTAMYLCATSRDQDTQYFGPGTRLTVL.

This chain connects TRBV5-1 to TRBJ2-7; D possibly uses TRBD1 or TRBD2 (5 bases each). The CDR3 runs to 15 residues. Germline values: CDR1 SGHRS, CDR2 YFSETQ. Trimming stripped 0 bases from V and 0 bases from J, with 10 bases between. CDR3 sequence: CASSLVWGSSYEQYF. The CDR3 DNA reads TGCGCCAGCAGCTTGGTATGGGGGAGCTCCTACGAGCAGTACTTC.

The rearrangement links TRBV7-2 to TRBJ2-1; D not resolved. Germline loops: CDR1 SGHTA, CDR2 FQGNSA. The CDR3 length is 12 residues. Trimming took 5 bases from V and 9 from J, leaving 11 bases between them. The CDR3 loop is CASSPPVGEQFF. The CDR3 DNA follows: TGTGCCAGCAGCCCCCCCGTGGGTGAGCAGTTCTTC.

V usage is TRBV30 and J usage is TRBJ1-2; D remains unclear. The V gene's germline CDR1 is GTSNPN and CDR2 SVGIG (reference sequence). V lost 4 bases, J lost 7 bases, and 10 bases lay in between. The CDR3 has 11 amino acids. CDR3 amino acids: CAWTDRLGYTF. Here the CDR3 DNA reads TGTGCCTGGACTGACCGGCTTGGCTACACCTTC. The variable domain in full, completed from reference TRBV30 and TRBJ1-2, reads SQTIHQWPATLVQPVGSPLSLECTVEGTSNPNLYWYRQAAGRGLQLLFYSVGIGQISSEVPQNLSASRPQDRQFILSSKKLLLSDSGFYLCAWTDRLGYTFGSGTRLTVV.

This chain links TRBV21-1 with TRBJ2-7; the D call TRBD2 from the table was never checked on the DNA. TRBV21-1 is labeled a pseudogene. The CDR3 extends over 15 amino acids. CDR3 nucleotides: TGTGCCAGCAGCAACGGGACTCCCTTTTCCTACGAGCAGTACTTC. The encoded protein is CASSNGTPFSYEQYF.

This clone was counted only a few times. The chain is built from TRBV19 and TRBJ2-3, with TRBD1 as a possible D gene (5 bases). Germline V gene lookup returns CDR1 LNHDA and CDR2 SQIVND (reference sequence). V lost 10 bases, J lost 2 bases, and 13 bases lay in between. The CDR3 has 13 residues. DNA of the CDR3: TGTGCCACACGACAGCATCACACAGATACGCAGTATTTT. Translating gives CATRQHHTDTQYF.

This rearrangement joins TRBV5-1 to TRBJ2-7, with TRBD2 as a possible D gene (6 bases). V was shortened by 0 bases and J by 3 bases, with 10 bases between the two germline ends. The germline V gene encodes CDR1 SGHRS and CDR2 YFSETQ. This CDR3 is 14 amino acids long. CDR3 region: CASSLVSSVYEQYF. Here the CDR3 DNA reads TGCGCCAGCAGCTTGGTGTCTAGCGTCTACGAGCAGTACTTC.

The J gene is TRBJ2-5, the V gene TRBV6-1; TRBD1 aligns across 10 bases. V lost 6 bases, J lost 9 bases, and 13 bases stayed unmatched. Germline lookup yields CDR1 MNHNS and CDR2 SASEGT. The CDR3 totals 15 residues. The CDR3 here is CASRLDRGTIAAQYF. The CDR3 DNA is TGTGCCAGCAGGCTGGACAGGGGGACGATAGCGGCCCAGTACTTC.

The chain uses TRBV7-9 and TRBJ1-1, with 8 bases that match TRBD1. V shed 5 bases, J shed 0 bases, and the junction held 5 bases outside the gene matches. Germline-derived CDR1 and CDR2 are SEHNR and FQNEAQ (reference sequence). The CDR3 is 15 amino acids. The CDR3 sequence: CASSLRGPLNTEAFF. The CDR3 DNA reads TGTGCCAGCAGCCTCAGGGGGCCGCTGAACACTGAAGCTTTCTTT.

V and J are TRBV5-1 and TRBJ1-2; D is unresolved. The CDR3 consists of 14 residues. Germline V gene sequence: CDR1 SGHRS, CDR2 YFSETQ. Trimming cost V 0 bases and J 1 base, with 7 bases left between them. The CDR3 spells CASSLDPLNYGYTF. CDR3 DNA sequence: TGCGCCAGCAGCTTGGACCCACTTAACTATGGCTACACCTTC.

The V and J genes are TRBV7-2 and TRBJ1-1; TRBD1 matches 7 bases. The CDR3 totals 17 residues. The V gene end was trimmed by 5 bases and the J gene end by 1 base; junction bases not matched to a gene: 13. Germline V gene lookup returns CDR1 SGHTA and CDR2 FQGNSA. The CDR3 DNA reads TGTGCCAGCAGCCGAGCATTACAGGGGAGGGCGAACACTGAAGCTTTCTTT. Translated: CASSRALQGRANTEAFF. The whole variable domain, filled in from reference TRBV7-2 and TRBJ1-1, reads GAGVSQSPSNKVTEKGKDVELRCDPISGHTALYWYRQSLGQGLEFLIYFQGNSAPDKSGLPSDRFSAERTGGSVSTLTIQRTQQEDSAVYLCASSRALQGRANTEAFFGQGTRLTVV.

The V call is TRBV28, the J call TRBJ1-5; TRBD1 is a possible D gene (5 bases). With 7 bases removed from V and 2 bases from J, the gap between germline ends came to 18 bases. This CDR3 has 16 amino acids. Germline loops: CDR1 MDHEN, CDR2 SYDVKM. The CDR3 protein is CASTPQGVIGNQPQHF. The DNA of the CDR3 is TGTGCCAGCACCCCCCAAGGGGTCATAGGCAATCAGCCCCAGCATTTT. The full variable domain, in which reference TRBV28 and TRBJ1-5 provide the parts outside the CDR3, is DVKVTQSSRYLVKRTGEKVFLECVQDMDHENMFWYRQDPGLGLRLIYFSYDVKMKEKGDIPEGYSVSREKKERFSLILESASTNQTSMYLCASTPQGVIGNQPQHFGDGTRLSIL.

The gene calls are TRBV13 and TRBJ2-1; no definite D call. The CDR3 sequence is 14 residues long. Germline CDR1 reads PRHDT; CDR2 reads FYEKMQ (reference sequence). V was cut by 0 bases and J by 0 bases, with 3 bases left in between. CDR3 region: CASSLGHSYNEQFF. The CDR3 region has the DNA TGTGCCAGCAGCTTAGGACACTCCTACAATGAGCAGTTCTTC.